This T cell receptor (beta chain) was recorded in a study of cytomegalovirus exposure and HLA in healthy donors. Study-wide findings and caveats: A few CMV-associated chains proved CMV antigen-specific in vitro. Most TCR sequences were rare, but some public TCRs occurred in many donors.

As to this clone: The antigen is not known.

Germline V gives CDR1 GTSNPN, CDR2 SVGIG (reference sequence). This CDR3 spans 18 amino acids. The trim removed 3 bases at V and 3 bases at J, leaving 15 bases unmatched. The donors were members of the validation cohort comprising about 130 subjects, separate from the approximately 700-subject first cohort. Sequencing used immunoSEQ multiplex PCR; TCRdb keeps in-frame clones, though not all of them. Counted here are tens of thousands of clones, approximately 80% occurring once; the ten biggest clones make up 2.5% to 3%. The specimen sequenced was PBMCs. The rearrangement uses TRBV30 and TRBJ1-2; 11 bases fit TRBD1. The source of this sequence is a man aged 25-45 years in good health and CMV-seronegative. The CDR3 region is CAWRSGQGDSHAYYGYTF. Here the CDR3 DNA reads TGTGCCTGGAGATCGGGACAGGGGGACAGTCACGCTTACTATGGCTACACCTTC.